The source of this TCR beta chain is a study of T cell responses to AZD1222 COVID-19 vaccine. General observations from the study: Clonal diversity may have been underestimated, and the donors were mostly white British, with more females than males. Nearly half of unique spike-specific TCRs reportedly avoided B.1.351 and B.1.1.7 mutated regions. Dominant CD4 TCR responses targeted spike regions 160-218 and 743-854. When two AZD1222 doses had been given, Spike-specific TCR breadth and depth rose.

The CDR3 totals 13 residues. V was cut by 8 bases and J by 5 bases, with 12 bases left in between. Profiling relied on immunoSEQ multiplex PCR, and the TCRdb table lists in-frame clones only, not all of them. The table includes around 120,000 clones, roughly 91% detected once. This clone occurred a few times. Its target is not known. The chain couples TRBV12-3 or TRBV12-4 to TRBJ1-4; D ambiguous. The TCR comes from an adult in good health. The sample here was peripheral blood, taken on day 0 of AZD1222 vaccination. CDR3 coding DNA: TGTGCCAGCGGTGCAGGACGGAATGAAAAACTGTTTTTT. Translated: CASGAGRNEKLFF.